The 4 T cell receptor beta chains listed next were all sequenced from one sample in a study of T cells after somatic rescue of genetic block. Data came from immunoSEQ multiplex PCR; TCRdb stores just in-frame clones and leaves some out. The repertoire has 45,000 to 70,000 clones, roughly 96% of them found once; the top ten carry approximately 0.075%. The sequenced material came from peripheral blood mononuclear cells (PBMCs). These TCRs come from a child younger than two.

The CDR3 nucleotides read TGTGCCAGCAGCTCCAGGGGTAGCAATCAGCCCCAGCATTTT. It encodes CASSSRGSNQPQHF. The chain employs TRBV5-4 and TRBJ1-5, with D possibly matching TRBD1 (6 bases). Germline loops: CDR1 SGHNT, CDR2 YYREEE (reference sequence). The CDR3 extends over 14 amino acids. The V end was cut by 3 bases, the J end by 0 bases, with 7 bases between.

The gene calls are TRBV4-1 and TRBJ2-7; D uncertain. V shed 0 bases and J shed 0 bases, with 12 bases lying between them. Germline assignment: CDR1 MGHRA and CDR2 YSYEKL. This CDR3 spans 16 amino acids. The DNA for the CDR3 is TGCGCCAGCAGCCAAGATTGGTCCGAACCCTCCTACGAGCAGTACTTC. Protein: CASSQDWSEPSYEQYF.

CDR3: CASSRGDTEAFF. The DNA for the CDR3 is TGCGCCAGCAGCCGAGGGGACACTGAAGCTTTCTTT. The genes are TRBV4-3 and TRBJ1-1, with a possible D match to TRBD1 (5 bases). V shed 4 bases and J shed 3 bases, with 6 bases lying between them. The germline V gene has CDR1 LGHNA and CDR2 YSLEER. The CDR3 spans 12 residues.

The chain recombines TRBV7-2 with TRBJ1-5, with D unclear. The CDR3 is 15 amino acids. The germline V gene has CDR1 SGHTA and CDR2 FQGNSA. V lost 5 bases and J 0 bases, leaving 11 bases between the germline ends. This chain's CDR3 is CASSPDRGSNQPQHF. CDR3 nucleotides: TGTGCCAGCAGCCCCGATAGAGGTAGCAATCAGCCCCAGCATTTT.